The 3 T cell receptor beta chains below come from one sample, sequenced in a study of T-cell memory formation after mild COVID-19. Each CDR3 protein gets one entry after TCRdb re-called the 5' RACE reads with MiXCR. The data show 250,000 to 300,000 distinct CDR3 sequences, under 20% seen once. What was sequenced was PBMCs or a T cell subset sorted from them (not recorded which). These TCRs come from a man younger than 30 who had mild COVID-19 (a few samples of this study predate the infection). Cell type and time point are not known.

The J gene is TRBJ1-2, the V gene TRBV6-6; TRBD1 might be the D (5 bases). With 6 bases removed from V and 7 bases from J, the gap between germline ends came to 15 bases. Per the germline V gene, CDR1 is MNHNY and CDR2 is SVGAGI (reference sequence). There are 13 residues in the CDR3. CDR3 sequence (DNA): TGTGCCAGCAGCTTCAGGGTCGAAGCTGGCTACACCTTC. This gives the protein CASSFRVEAGYTF.

This clonotype was counted between two and nine times. The rearrangement uses TRBV6-6 and TRBJ2-3, with unresolved D. Germline loops: CDR1 MNHNY, CDR2 SVGAGI (reference sequence). V was cut by 7 bases and J by 5 bases, with 19 bases left in between. CDR3 length: 15 amino acids. The CDR3 sequence is CASTIWAAREDTQYF. The CDR3 region has the DNA TGTGCCAGCACTATCTGGGCCGCGCGTGAAGATACGCAGTATTTT.

A few counts support this clonotype. This chain connects TRBV7-7 to TRBJ2-2; the D is unclear. The germline V gene has CDR1 SSHAT and CDR2 FNYEAQ (reference sequence). Trimming cost V 2 bases and J 3 bases, with 4 bases left between them. The CDR3 consists of 13 residues. For the CDR3, the DNA is TGTGCCAGCAGCTTATCGGACACCGGGGAGCTGTTTTTT. Encoded protein: CASSLSDTGELFF. The full variable domain, completed using reference TRBV7-7 and TRBJ2-2, is GAGVSQSPRYKVTKRGQDVTLRCDPISSHATLYWYQQALGQGPEFLTYFNYEAQPDKSGLPSDRFSAERPEGSISTLTIQRTEQRDSAMYRCASSLSDTGELFFGEGSRLTVL.